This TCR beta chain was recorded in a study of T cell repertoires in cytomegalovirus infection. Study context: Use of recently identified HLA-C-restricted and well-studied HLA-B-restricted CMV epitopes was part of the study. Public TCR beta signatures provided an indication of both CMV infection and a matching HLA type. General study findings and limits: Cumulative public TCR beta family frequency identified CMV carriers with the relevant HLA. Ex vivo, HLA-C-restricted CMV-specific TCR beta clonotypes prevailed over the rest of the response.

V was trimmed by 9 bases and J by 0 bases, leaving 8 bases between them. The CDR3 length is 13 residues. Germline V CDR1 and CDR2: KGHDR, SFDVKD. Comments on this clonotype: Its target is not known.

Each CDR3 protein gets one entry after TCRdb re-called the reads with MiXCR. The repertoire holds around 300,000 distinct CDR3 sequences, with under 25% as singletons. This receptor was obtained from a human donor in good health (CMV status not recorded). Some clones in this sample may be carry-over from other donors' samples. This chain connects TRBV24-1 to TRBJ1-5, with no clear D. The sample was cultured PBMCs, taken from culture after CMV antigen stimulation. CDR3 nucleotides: TGTGCCACCCAGGACCTTAGCAATCAGCCCCAGCATTTT. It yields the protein CATQDLSNQPQHF.